What follows is one TCR beta chain and its context. These data come from a study of technical replicates of blood from a few donors. The table came from immunoSEQ multiplex PCR; TCRdb's copy has only in-frame clones and leaves some out. The sample shows about 80,000 clones, about 96% of them seen only once. The CDR3 is 16 amino acids. Trimming took off 6 bases at V and 1 base at J, with 19 bases between the two ends. CDR1 and CDR2 (germline): MNHEY, SMNVEV (reference sequence). The sample consisted of T cells isolated from PBMCs. The chain recombines TRBV27 with TRBJ2-7; the D gene is possibly TRBD2 (6 bases). The sequence was collected from a human donor in good health. The CDR3 is CASRGDFRDRSYEQYF. Here the CDR3 DNA reads TGTGCCAGCAGGGGGGACTTCCGGGACCGATCCTACGAGCAGTACTTC.